These 17 T cell receptor beta chains came from one sample sequenced in a study of blood T cell repertoires in COVID-19. Some clones are missing from TCRdb's copy, which holds only in-frame ones; the method was immunoSEQ multiplex PCR. The sample yields roughly 280,000 clones, 80% to 90% seen once. Material for sequencing was peripheral blood. These receptors were obtained from a man in his sixties with acute or convalescent COVID-19.

This clone showed up just once. The chain has TRBV6-5 and TRBJ2-3; 8 bases align to TRBD2. V shed 8 bases and J 4 bases; nucleotides not matched to a gene: 11. This CDR3 has 15 residues. CDR1 and CDR2 (germline): MNHEY, SVGAGI. Here the CDR3 reads CASGRSGGPADTQYF. DNA of the CDR3: TGTGCCAGCGGGAGAAGCGGGGGACCAGCAGATACGCAGTATTTT.

The chain joins TRBV28 to TRBJ1-5, with D maybe TRBD1 (6 bases). CDR1 and CDR2 from the germline V gene are MDHEN and SYDVKM. The V end lost 6 bases, the J end lost 7 bases, and 19 bases lay between the germline ends. The CDR3 runs 15 residues. CDR3 protein: CASRPRQAGAQPQHF. In DNA form, the CDR3 reads TGTGCCAGCAGGCCCCGGCAGGCAGGGGCCCAGCCCCAGCATTTT.

The chain couples TRBV5-1 to TRBJ2-7; TRBD1 is a possible D gene (5 bases). Germline CDR1 reads SGHRS; CDR2 reads YFSETQ. Trimming took 4 bases from V and 6 from J, leaving 17 bases between them. This CDR3 spans 14 amino acids. The CDR3 loop reads CASSRRTLTSEQYF. The CDR3 DNA reads TGCGCCAGCAGCCGAAGGACACTTACCTCCGAGCAGTACTTC.

The rearrangement joins TRBV18 to TRBJ1-6; the match to TRBD1 covers 8 bases. CDR1 is KGHSH and CDR2 is LQKENI in the germline V gene. CDR3 length equals 14 residues. V lost 2 bases and J lost 10; bases outside the gene matches: 4. The CDR3 sequence: CASSPDTGGSPLHF. The DNA for the CDR3 is TGTGCCAGCTCACCAGACACAGGGGGGTCACCCCTCCACTTT.

CDR3 sequence reads: CASSLGAGVSYEQYF. CDR3 DNA: TGTGCCAGCAGCTTAGGGGCAGGGGTCTCCTACGAGCAGTACTTC. The V and J genes are TRBV7-3 and TRBJ2-7; possibly TRBD1 for D (6 bases). The CDR3 is 15 amino acids. Trimming cost V 2 bases and J 0 bases, with 11 bases left between them. Germline-derived CDR1 and CDR2 are SGHTA and FQGTGA.

The chain combines TRBV24-1 with TRBJ1-2, with D unclear. CDR1 is KGHDR and CDR2 is SFDVKD in the germline V gene. V lost 3 bases and J 5 bases, leaving 15 bases between the germline ends. This CDR3 is 15 amino acids long. The CDR3, as DNA: TGTGCCACCAGTGATCTCTTATCGTCTATATATGGCTACACCTTC. Translating gives CATSDLLSSIYGYTF.

V gene TRBV18 combines with J gene TRBJ2-1; tentatively, D is TRBD2 (6 bases). Germline V gene lookup returns CDR1 KGHSH and CDR2 LQKENI. CDR3 length equals 17 residues. Trimming left V 3 bases short and J 0 bases short, with 15 bases between. This chain's CDR3 is CASSPPDYHTSYNEQFF. CDR3 DNA: TGTGCCAGCTCACCCCCGGACTACCATACCTCCTACAATGAGCAGTTCTTC.

Note on this clone: Additional DNA sequences in this sample encode the identical CDR3. The V call is TRBV6-1, the J call TRBJ2-5, with D perhaps matching TRBD2 (5 bases). The V gene's germline CDR1 is MNHNS and CDR2 SASEGT. This CDR3 has 16 amino acids. Trimming removed 2 bases from V and 1 base from J, with 14 bases in between. The CDR3 nucleotides are TGTGCCAGCAGTGAACTGGCGGGCGGCCCCCAAGAGACCCAGTACTTC. Residues: CASSELAGGPQETQYF.

V gene TRBV7-2 combines with J gene TRBJ2-1; tentatively, D is TRBD2 (5 bases). CDR1 and CDR2 (germline): SGHTA, FQGNSA. There are 14 residues in the CDR3. V was shortened by 5 bases and J by 9 bases, with 17 bases between the two germline ends. CDR3 residues: CASSPRDRRAEQFF. CDR3 DNA sequence: TGTGCCAGCAGCCCGAGGGATCGCCGGGCTGAGCAGTTCTTC.

This clone was observed a single time. The V gene is TRBV11-3, the J gene TRBJ1-3, with a tentative D call TRBD1 (5 bases). Looked up from germline, CDR1 is SGHNT and CDR2 is YENEEA. V lost 3 bases to trimming and J lost 4 bases, with 13 bases between them. This CDR3 spans 15 amino acids. DNA for the CDR3: TGTGCCAGCAGCTTTAATGGGGCGAGAGGAAACACCATATATTTT. As protein: CASSFNGARGNTIYF.

This rearrangement joins TRBV27 to TRBJ1-4; 9 nucleotides line up with TRBD1. The J segment lost 7 bases and the V segment lost 5 bases, leaving 8 bases of the junction unmatched. Germline lookup yields CDR1 MNHEY and CDR2 SMNVEV (reference sequence). There are 15 residues in the CDR3. In DNA, the CDR3 is TGTGCCAGCAGTCCCGCCGGGACAGGGTTTGAAAAACTGTTTTTT. Protein: CASSPAGTGFEKLFF.

A single count supports this clone. CDR3 sequence (DNA): TGTGCCAGCAGCGTAATAGGGGGTAATGAGCAGTTCTTC. Translated: CASSVIGGNEQFF. The chain is built from TRBV9 and TRBJ2-1; D may be TRBD1 (6 bases). Trimming cost V 1 base and J 7 bases, with 9 bases left between them. Germline V gives CDR1 SGDLS, CDR2 YYNGEE. The CDR3 runs to 13 residues.

This chain links TRBV7-6 with TRBJ2-7, with 15 nucleotides matching TRBD2. Germline V gives CDR1 SGHVS, CDR2 FNYEAQ. The CDR3 loop spans 15 amino acids. The ends lost 5 bases at V and 6 bases at J; junction bases unmatched: 5. The CDR3 sequence: CASSRTSGGALEQYF. CDR3 bases: TGTGCCAGCAGCCGGACTAGCGGGGGGGCACTCGAGCAGTACTTC.

The J gene is TRBJ2-1, the V gene TRBV4-3; a possible D gene is TRBD1 (6 bases). CDR3 size: 14 residues. V lost 0 bases, J lost 8 bases, and 11 bases lay in between. Germline V gene lookup returns CDR1 LGHNA and CDR2 YSLEER. The CDR3 region is CASSQEGGRYEQFF. CDR3 nucleotides: TGCGCCAGCAGCCAAGAAGGGGGTAGGTATGAGCAGTTCTTC.

This chain links TRBV6-5 with TRBJ2-1, with TRBD1 identical over 7 bases. The CDR3 contains 16 residues. Germline CDR1 MNHEY, CDR2 SVGAGI. The V and J ends lost 0 bases and 5 bases, in that order; junction bases with no gene match: 7. CDR3 in DNA: TGTGCCAGCAGTTACTCGAAGGGACAGCCTAACAATGAGCAGTTCTTC. Its translation: CASSYSKGQPNNEQFF.

The chain is built from TRBV7-8 and TRBJ1-2; 7 nucleotides match TRBD1. The trim removed 3 bases at V and 6 bases at J, leaving 13 bases unmatched. CDR1 and CDR2 (germline): SGHVS, FQNEAQ. CDR3 length: 16 residues. The CDR3 spells CASSFSPVDRVNGYTF. The DNA of the CDR3 is TGTGCCAGCAGCTTTTCCCCTGTCGACAGGGTTAATGGCTACACCTTC.

This rearrangement joins TRBV29-1 to TRBJ1-1; tentatively, D is TRBD1 (6 bases). V lost 2 bases to trimming and J lost 5 bases, with 15 bases between them. Germline V CDR1 and CDR2: SQVTM, ANQGSEA. The CDR3 length is 14 residues. The CDR3 sequence: CSVEKQGRRTEAFF. The CDR3 DNA is TGCAGCGTTGAAAAACAGGGAAGGAGGACTGAAGCTTTCTTT.